This T cell receptor beta chain was identified during a study of shared clonotypes between healthy human individuals. V gave up 2 bases and J gave up 0 bases; unmatched junction bases: 10. CDR1 KGHSH and CDR2 LQKENI come from the germline V gene. This CDR3 contains 19 residues. Profiled with immunoSEQ multiplex PCR; TCRdb holds only in-frame clones, not every one. The table shows over a million clones, with around 97% occurring only once. The chain links TRBV18 to TRBJ2-6; 7 positions agree with TRBD1. This sequence originates from a man aged 25 to 45 in good health. Sequencing input: naive CD4+ T cells sorted from blood. Subset described: CD45RA+ positively selected. The chain's CDR3 is CASSPIRQGKTSGANVLTF. The CDR3 DNA reads as TGTGCCAGCTCACCAATCAGACAGGGAAAGACCTCTGGGGCCAACGTCCTGACTTTC. Combining the CDR3 with reference TRBV18 and TRBJ2-6 gives the whole variable domain NAGVMQNPRHLVRRRGQEARLRCSPMKGHSHVYWYRQLPEEGLKFMVYLQKENIIDESGMPKERFSAEFPKEGPSILRIQQVVRGDSAAYFCASSPIRQGKTSGANVLTFGAGSRLTVL.